Listed here are 32 T cell receptor beta chains from one sample, sequenced in a study of cytomegalovirus exposure and HLA in healthy donors. Use of 60 Vbeta and 13 Jbeta primers characterized the PCR. Repertoires were generated with immunoSEQ multiplex PCR, while TCRdb's copy carries only in-frame clones and drops some. Its listing shows about 160,000 clones. Material for sequencing was PBMCs. The receptors come from a woman aged 60 to 75 in good health and CMV-seronegative.

Regarding this clone: At the DNA level, this CDR3 is encoded by other sequences in the same sample as well. The chain employs TRBV9 and TRBJ2-7, with D perhaps TRBD2 (6 bases). The CDR3 contains 15 residues. Germline CDR1 reads SGDLS; CDR2 reads YYNGEE. With 4 bases removed from V and 1 base from J, the gap between germline ends came to 15 bases. The CDR3 DNA sequence: TGTGCCAGCAGCCCCGCCGGGAGTGGGTCCTACGAGCAGTACTTC. This codes for CASSPAGSGSYEQYF. Supplemented by reference TRBV9 and TRBJ2-7, the full variable domain reads DSGVTQTPKHLITATGQRVTLRCSPRSGDLSVYWYQQSLDQGLQFLIQYYNGEERAKGNILERFSAQQFPDLHSELNLSSLELGDSALYFCASSPAGSGSYEQYFGPGTRLTVT.

V is TRBV2 and J is TRBJ2-3, with 9 positions matching TRBD2. CDR3 length: 18 amino acids. Germline loops: CDR1 SNHLY, CDR2 FYNNEI. Trimming removed 2 bases from V and 4 bases from J; junction bases left unmatched: 13. The CDR3 reads CASSELGLIAGVSDTQYF. The CDR3 coding sequence is TGTGCCAGCAGTGAACTGGGCCTAATAGCGGGAGTTTCAGATACGCAGTATTTT.

The V call is TRBV27, the J call TRBJ2-5; perhaps TRBD1 as D (6 bases). The CDR3 consists of 11 residues. The V end was cut by 5 bases, the J end by 9 bases, with 10 bases between. Germline CDR1 MNHEY, CDR2 SMNVEV (reference sequence). CDR3 sequence reads: CASSNRASQYF. The CDR3 DNA follows: TGTGCCAGCAGTAACAGGGCGTCCCAGTACTTC.

The chain employs TRBV5-1 and TRBJ2-2; no clear D. This CDR3 has 15 amino acids. V was trimmed by 4 bases and J by 0 bases, leaving 10 bases between them. The germline V gene has CDR1 SGHRS and CDR2 YFSETQ. As DNA, the CDR3 is TGCGCCAGCAGCAGCATTAGCTCGAACACCGGGGAGCTGTTTTTT. It is translated as CASSSISSNTGELFF.

The V and J genes are TRBV4-2 and TRBJ2-2; TRBD2 matches 9 bases. The J segment lost 0 bases and the V segment lost 0 bases, leaving 5 bases of the junction unmatched. This CDR3 is 18 amino acids long. Per germline, CDR1 LGHNA and CDR2 YNFKEQ. The CDR3 sequence is CASSQETLAGSNTGELFF. For the CDR3, the DNA is TGTGCCAGCAGCCAAGAGACACTAGCGGGCTCGAACACCGGGGAGCTGTTTTTT.

Worth noting for this clone: The junction departs from the called germline gene at one end, perhaps through a read error. The genes are TRBV2 and TRBJ2-1, with TRBD2 matching over 11 bases. Germline CDR1 and CDR2: SNHLY and FYNNEI. The length of the CDR3 is 16 residues. Written as DNA, the CDR3 is TGTGCCAGTAGTGGCGGGTGGGCTAGCGGGAGGTATGAGCAGTTCTTC. Its translation is CASSGGWASGRYEQFF.

This rearrangement joins TRBV10-3 to TRBJ2-3, with 9 bases fitting TRBD2. V shed 4 bases and J 4 bases; nucleotides not matched to a gene: 0. The CDR3 has 13 residues. Germline assignment: CDR1 ENHRY and CDR2 SYGVKD. The CDR3 DNA reads as TGTGCCATCAGTGTAGCGGGAGCAGATACGCAGTATTTT. Translated: CAISVAGADTQYF.

This rearrangement joins TRBV28 to TRBJ2-5, with D perhaps TRBD2 (5 bases). CDR1 and CDR2 (germline): MDHEN, SYDVKM. Trimming removed 7 bases at V and 5 bases at J, with 8 bases between. The CDR3 is 11 residues long. The CDR3 loop reads CASKLEETQYF. CDR3 sequence (DNA): TGTGCCAGCAAACTAGAGGAGACCCAGTACTTC.

This chain uses TRBV19 with TRBJ1-2, with no clear D. From germline, CDR1 is LNHDA and CDR2 SQIVND (reference sequence). CDR3 length: 16 residues. V was trimmed by 3 bases and J by 0 bases, leaving 14 bases between them. The CDR3 DNA is TGTGCCAGTAGTATTCAACCCCCCCCGGCTAACTATGGCTACACCTTC. It codes for CASSIQPPPANYGYTF.

The genes are TRBV29-1 and TRBJ2-3, with TRBD1 identical over 7 bases. V lost 6 bases and J lost 2; bases outside the gene matches: 8. The CDR3 runs to 14 residues. The V gene's germline CDR1 is SQVTM and CDR2 ANQGSEA. The CDR3 loop reads CSVSGDSFTDTQYF. CDR3 in DNA: TGCAGCGTCAGTGGGGACAGCTTCACAGATACGCAGTATTTT.

J is TRBJ1-2 and V is TRBV18; D gene ambiguous. The germline gives CDR1 KGHSH, CDR2 LQKENI. Deletions cut 0 bases from V and 3 bases from J, with 8 bases between. CDR3 length equals 14 residues. CDR3 DNA: TGTGCCAGCTCACCACCGCTGAGGGACTATGGCTACACCTTC. It specifies CASSPPLRDYGYTF.

This chain links TRBV14 with TRBJ1-1; no definite D call. The germline CDR1 and CDR2 sequences are SGHDN and FVKESK. Trimming shortened V by 4 bases and J by 1 base, and 10 bases separated the two germline ends. The CDR3 covers 14 residues. The CDR3 DNA sequence: TGTGCCAGCAGCCGAGGGCCCTGGAACACTGAAGCTTTCTTT. Its translation is CASSRGPWNTEAFF.

V is TRBV5-8 and J is TRBJ2-2, with D unclear. Trimming cost V 4 bases and J 2 bases, with 12 bases left between them. Germline V lookup: CDR1 SGHTS, CDR2 YDEGEE. CDR3 length equals 15 residues. CDR3 DNA sequence: TGTGCCAGCAGCATTAGGCAGGATAACACCGGGGAGCTGTTTTTT. Protein product: CASSIRQDNTGELFF.

The CDR3 protein is CASSRTGKSYEQYF. The CDR3 DNA sequence: TGTGCCAGCAGCAGAACAGGGAAATCCTACGAGCAGTACTTC. The chain uses TRBV7-9 and TRBJ2-7; weak D call: TRBD1 (6 bases). V gave up 5 bases and J gave up 1 base, with 12 bases separating them. The V gene's germline CDR1 is SEHNR and CDR2 FQNEAQ (reference sequence). There are 14 residues in the CDR3.

V and J are TRBV29-1 and TRBJ2-5; perhaps TRBD1 as D (5 bases). The tail of the sequence fits TRBJ2-7 better, so the J call may be wrong. Germline CDR1 SQVTM, CDR2 ANQGSEA. The CDR3 contains 12 residues. CDR3 sequence (DNA): TGCAGCGCTCAGGGTCTTTCCTACGAGCAGTACTTC. Translating gives CSAQGLSYEQYF.

This sequence joins TRBV13 and TRBJ1-5; no firm D call. The CDR3 runs 17 residues. Germline V gene sequence: CDR1 PRHDT, CDR2 FYEKMQ (reference sequence). The V and J ends lost 5 bases and 2 bases respectively, with 19 bases between them. Here the CDR3 DNA reads TGTGCCAGCAGCCTTGGAGGTGTGGGCGAGGGCAATCAGCCCCAGCATTTT. This translates into CASSLGGVGEGNQPQHF. Together with reference TRBV13 and TRBJ1-5, the CDR3 gives the full variable domain: AAGVIQSPRHLIKEKRETATLKCYPIPRHDTVYWYQQGPGQDPQFLISFYEKMQSDKGSIPDRFSAQQFSDYHSELNMSSLELGDSALYFCASSLGGVGEGNQPQHFGDGTRLSIL.

The chain has TRBV23-1 and TRBJ1-1; D ambiguous. TRBV23-1 is an open reading frame whose function is uncertain. The CDR3 sequence is 12 residues long. V lost 4 bases to trimming and J lost 13 bases, with 16 bases between them. CDR3 sequence: CASSPPGFNDFF. DNA for the CDR3: TGCGCCAGCAGTCCTCCGGGATTCAACGATTTCTTT.

V is TRBV6-5 and J is TRBJ2-2, with 7 bases identical to TRBD1. CDR3 length: 16 residues. J was trimmed by 7 bases and V by 2 bases; bases with no gene match: 10. The germline V gene has CDR1 MNHEY and CDR2 SVGAGI. The CDR3 here is CASSYPGTEGGGELFF. The CDR3 DNA sequence: TGTGCCAGCAGTTACCCCGGGACAGAAGGGGGCGGGGAGCTGTTTTTT.

The chain couples TRBV9 to TRBJ1-1; D perhaps matches TRBD1 (6 bases). Germline V gives CDR1 SGDLS, CDR2 YYNGEE. Between the trimmed V and J ends, which lost 0 bases and 5 bases, there was a span of 11 bases. The CDR3 is 14 residues long. Written as DNA, the CDR3 is TGTGCCAGCAGCGTAGCACAGGGTGAGACTGAAGCTTTCTTT. Its protein is CASSVAQGETEAFF.

Regarding this clone: One end of the junction is discordant with germline, which a read error may explain. This chain connects TRBV6-5 to TRBJ1-3; no reliable D call. Germline CDR1 and CDR2: MNHEY and SVGAGI. The CDR3 sequence is 15 residues long. The CDR3 loop reads CASSLQPLSGNTTYF. Written as DNA, the CDR3 is TGTGCCAGCAGCCTACAGCCACTCTCTGGAAACACCACATATTTT.

CDR3 coding DNA: TGTGCCAGCAGCGCGGAGCCTTACACAGATACGCAGTATTTT. It yields the protein CASSAEPYTDTQYF. The chain links TRBV7-3 to TRBJ2-3; unclear D gene. The CDR3 covers 14 residues. Germline V gene data show CDR1 as SGHTA and CDR2 as FQGTGA. The V gene lost 5 bases and the J gene lost 2 bases, with 11 bases spanning the gap.

V gene TRBV7-9 combines with J gene TRBJ2-7; possibly TRBD2 for D (6 bases). The CDR3 is made up of 14 amino acids. With 5 bases removed from V and 2 bases from J, the gap between germline ends came to 13 bases. In germline, CDR1 is SEHNR, CDR2 FQNEAQ (reference sequence). The CDR3 spells CASSLVGGAYEQYF. CDR3 in DNA: TGTGCCAGCAGCCTAGTCGGGGGTGCCTACGAGCAGTACTTC.

The gene calls are TRBV14 and TRBJ2-5, with a weak D call TRBD1 (5 bases). Near its end, the DNA agrees better with TRBJ2-7, so the J call may be wrong. CDR1 and CDR2 from the germline V gene are SGHDN and FVKESK. The CDR3 runs 18 residues. This CDR3 is CASSQDVRAQLPSYEQYF. The CDR3 DNA reads as TGTGCCAGCAGCCAAGATGTCAGGGCCCAGCTCCCCTCCTACGAGCAGTACTTC.

The V gene is TRBV6-5, the J gene TRBJ1-1; D remains ambiguous. Germline CDR1 reads MNHEY; CDR2 reads SVGAGI. There are 13 residues in the CDR3. Between the trimmed V and J ends, which lost 6 bases and 1 base, there was a span of 9 bases. CDR3 DNA: TGTGCCAGCAGGCTGGCAGGGAACACTGAAGCTTTCTTT. Protein product: CASRLAGNTEAFF.

The chain employs TRBV5-4 and TRBJ2-7, with D unresolved. Trimming shortened V by 4 bases and J by 3 bases, and 5 bases separated the two germline ends. The CDR3 contains 11 residues. Germline loops: CDR1 SGHNT, CDR2 YYREEE (reference sequence). The CDR3: CASSASYEQYF. CDR3 coding DNA: TGTGCCAGCAGCGCGAGCTACGAGCAGTACTTC.

The CDR3 coding sequence is TGTGCCAGCAGTCCCCTGGGGGCTGGGGAGACCCAGTACTTC. Translation: CASSPLGAGETQYF. The genes are TRBV6-5 and TRBJ2-5, with D perhaps TRBD1 (6 bases). Germline V gene data show CDR1 as MNHEY and CDR2 as SVGAGI. The V gene lost 5 bases and the J gene lost 5 bases, with 15 bases spanning the gap. The CDR3 has 14 amino acids.

The V call is TRBV5-1, the J call TRBJ1-4; D not certain. CDR3 length: 16 residues. Trimming took 0 bases from V and 1 from J, leaving 10 bases between them. CDR1 is SGHRS, CDR2 YFSETQ, per germline. The chain's CDR3 is CASSLAPMRTNEKLFF. Written as DNA, the CDR3 is TGCGCCAGCAGCTTGGCCCCCATGAGAACTAATGAAAAACTGTTTTTT. The variable domain in full, with the rest retrieved from reference TRBV5-1 and TRBJ1-4, is KAGVTQTPRYLIKTRGQQVTLSCSPISGHRSVSWYQQTPGQGLQFLFEYFSETQRNKGNFPGRFSGRQFSNSRSEMNVSTLELGDSALYLCASSLAPMRTNEKLFFGSGTQLSVL.

The chain links TRBV9 to TRBJ1-1; D may be TRBD1 (5 bases). The V and J ends lost 3 bases and 1 base respectively, with 10 bases between them. This CDR3 contains 14 residues. CDR1 is SGDLS and CDR2 is YYNGEE in the germline V gene. CDR3 bases: TGTGCCAGCAGCGGTCCGGGGGGGAACACTGAAGCTTTCTTT. Translating it yields CASSGPGGNTEAFF.

The CDR3 nucleotides are TGTGCCAGCAGTTTACGACAGGGTTCTAATGAAAAACTGTTTTTT. It specifies CASSLRQGSNEKLFF. This rearrangement joins TRBV6-1 to TRBJ1-4; 7 bases map to TRBD1. This CDR3 is 15 amino acids long. Germline trimming cut 5 bases from V and 3 bases from J; bases unmatched to any gene: 6. CDR1 is MNHNS and CDR2 is SASEGT in the germline V gene.

This chain uses TRBV2 with TRBJ1-1; D might be TRBD1 (6 bases). The CDR3 sequence is 13 residues long. The germline V gene encodes CDR1 SNHLY and CDR2 FYNNEI. Deletions cut 6 bases from V and 1 base from J, with 9 bases between. Here the CDR3 reads CASRKQGNTEAFF. The CDR3 DNA follows: TGTGCCAGCAGAAAACAGGGGAACACTGAAGCTTTCTTT.

This sequence joins TRBV9 and TRBJ2-1; D is perhaps TRBD2 (6 bases). V lost 1 base and J lost 3, with 11 bases in between. In germline, CDR1 is SGDLS, CDR2 YYNGEE. The CDR3 length is 15 residues. Here the CDR3 reads CASSVRSSGYNEQFF. CDR3 nucleotide sequence: TGTGCCAGCAGCGTAAGGAGTAGCGGCTACAATGAGCAGTTCTTC. The full variable domain, completed using reference TRBV9 and TRBJ2-1, is DSGVTQTPKHLITATGQRVTLRCSPRSGDLSVYWYQQSLDQGLQFLIQYYNGEERAKGNILERFSAQQFPDLHSELNLSSLELGDSALYFCASSVRSSGYNEQFFGPGTRLTVL.

The rearrangement joins TRBV10-2 to TRBJ2-1, with D possibly TRBD2 on 6 matching bases. Germline V gene data show CDR1 as WSHSY and CDR2 as SAAADI. V shed 3 bases and J shed 1 base, with 10 bases lying between them. The length of the CDR3 is 15 residues. The CDR3 region is CASSEPSESYNEQFF. The CDR3 nucleotides read TGCGCCAGCAGTGAACCTAGCGAGTCCTACAATGAGCAGTTCTTC.